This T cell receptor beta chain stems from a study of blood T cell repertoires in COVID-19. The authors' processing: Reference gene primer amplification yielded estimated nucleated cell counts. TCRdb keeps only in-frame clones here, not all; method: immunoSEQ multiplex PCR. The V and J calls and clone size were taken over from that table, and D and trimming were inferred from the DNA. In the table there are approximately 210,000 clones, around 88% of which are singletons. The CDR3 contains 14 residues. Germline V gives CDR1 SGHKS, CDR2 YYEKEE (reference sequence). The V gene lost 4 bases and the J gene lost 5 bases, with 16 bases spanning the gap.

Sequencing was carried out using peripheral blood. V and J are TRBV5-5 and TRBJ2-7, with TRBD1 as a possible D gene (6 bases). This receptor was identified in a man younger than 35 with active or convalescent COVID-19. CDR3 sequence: CASSPWDISNEQYF. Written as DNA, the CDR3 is TGTGCCAGCAGCCCATGGGACATTTCTAACGAGCAGTACTTC.